Included here is one TCR beta chain sequence, with context. Its antigen is not identified. The sample belongs to a study of shared clonotypes between healthy human individuals. CD45RO-negative CD8 cells positively selected for CCR7 made up the naive population, which excluded terminally differentiated effector memory CD45RA+ cells. Those who donated, Caucasian adults without exception, all lived in Nashville, Tennessee. When replicate PCRs were run on sorted subsets, they used about 200 ng DNA, about 31,000 T cell genomes. The protocol was immunoSEQ multiplex PCR, while the TCRdb copy is restricted to in-frame clones and leaves out a portion. The sample includes 550,000 to 600,000 clones, roughly 98% of them seen just once. Trimming removed 5 bases from V and 9 bases from J, with 8 bases in between. In germline, CDR1 is MNHEY, CDR2 SMNVEV (reference sequence). This CDR3 is 11 amino acids long. Study results and limitations: It was the non-shared clonotypes that had lower generation probabilities than clonotypes shared by all four donors. Limitation of the genetic and exposure-history diversity represented came from the few donors.

The clonotype originates from a man younger than 45 in good health. Sequenced: naive CD8+ T cells sorted from blood. The chain recombines TRBV27 with TRBJ2-1; maybe TRBD1 (5 bases). The CDR3 sequence is CASSRGSEQFF. CDR3 bases: TGTGCCAGCAGTAGGGGTAGTGAGCAGTTCTTC.